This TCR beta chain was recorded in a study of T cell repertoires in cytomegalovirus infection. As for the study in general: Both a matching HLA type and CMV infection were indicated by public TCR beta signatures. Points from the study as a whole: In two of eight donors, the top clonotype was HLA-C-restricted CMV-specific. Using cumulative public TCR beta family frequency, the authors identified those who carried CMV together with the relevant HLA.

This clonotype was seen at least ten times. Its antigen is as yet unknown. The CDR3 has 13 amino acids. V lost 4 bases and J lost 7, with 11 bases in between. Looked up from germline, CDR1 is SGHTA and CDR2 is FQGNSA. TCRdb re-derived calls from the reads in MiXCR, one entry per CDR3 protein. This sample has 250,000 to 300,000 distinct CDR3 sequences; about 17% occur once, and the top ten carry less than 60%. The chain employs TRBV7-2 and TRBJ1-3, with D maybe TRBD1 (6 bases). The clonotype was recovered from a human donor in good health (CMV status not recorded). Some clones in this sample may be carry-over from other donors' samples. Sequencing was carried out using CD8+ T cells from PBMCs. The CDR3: CASSSDRWNTIYF. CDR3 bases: TGTGCCAGCAGCTCCGACAGGTGGAACACCATATATTTT.